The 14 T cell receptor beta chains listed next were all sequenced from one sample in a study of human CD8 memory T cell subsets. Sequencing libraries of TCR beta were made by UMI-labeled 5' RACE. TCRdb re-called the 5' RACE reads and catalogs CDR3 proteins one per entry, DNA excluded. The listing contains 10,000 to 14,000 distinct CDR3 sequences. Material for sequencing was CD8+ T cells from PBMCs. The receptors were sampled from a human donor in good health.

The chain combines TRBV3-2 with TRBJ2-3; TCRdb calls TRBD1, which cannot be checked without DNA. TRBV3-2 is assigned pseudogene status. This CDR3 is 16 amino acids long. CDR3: CASSQDPGQGADTQYF.

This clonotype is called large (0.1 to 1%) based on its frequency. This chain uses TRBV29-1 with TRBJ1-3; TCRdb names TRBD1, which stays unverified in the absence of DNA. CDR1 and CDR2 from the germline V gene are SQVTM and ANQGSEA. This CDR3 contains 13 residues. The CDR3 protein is CSGGGSDGNTIYF.

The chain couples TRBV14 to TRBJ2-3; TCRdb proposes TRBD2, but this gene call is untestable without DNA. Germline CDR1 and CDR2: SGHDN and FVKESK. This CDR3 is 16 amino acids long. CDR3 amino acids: CASSPLVTSGTDTQYF.

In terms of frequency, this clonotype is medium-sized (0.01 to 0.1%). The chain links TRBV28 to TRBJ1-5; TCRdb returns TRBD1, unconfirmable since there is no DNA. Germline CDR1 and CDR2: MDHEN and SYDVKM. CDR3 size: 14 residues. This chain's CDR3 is CASSLEQGVQPQHF.

The CDR3 loop reads CASSQTGTSGKEQYF. The genes are TRBV5-1 and TRBJ2-7; TCRdb designates TRBD2, a call that cannot be tested without DNA. This CDR3 is 15 amino acids long. Germline lookup yields CDR1 SGHRS and CDR2 YFSETQ.

The CDR3 spells CSPTSGVGGEQYF. J is TRBJ2-7 and V is TRBV29-1; TCRdb's D call of TRBD2 is untestable without DNA. This CDR3 is 13 amino acids long. Germline lookup yields CDR1 SQVTM and CDR2 ANQGSEA.

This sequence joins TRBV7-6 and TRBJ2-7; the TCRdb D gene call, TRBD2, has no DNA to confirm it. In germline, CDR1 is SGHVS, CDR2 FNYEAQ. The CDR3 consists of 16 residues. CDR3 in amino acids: CASSSHFQGPSYEQYF.

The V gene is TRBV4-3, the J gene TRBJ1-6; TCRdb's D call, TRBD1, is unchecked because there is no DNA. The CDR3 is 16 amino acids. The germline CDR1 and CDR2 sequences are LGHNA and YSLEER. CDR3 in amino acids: CASSQDRTGGNSPLHF.

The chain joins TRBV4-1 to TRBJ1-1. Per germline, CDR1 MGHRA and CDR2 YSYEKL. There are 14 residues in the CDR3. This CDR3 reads CASGSYVGSTEAFF.

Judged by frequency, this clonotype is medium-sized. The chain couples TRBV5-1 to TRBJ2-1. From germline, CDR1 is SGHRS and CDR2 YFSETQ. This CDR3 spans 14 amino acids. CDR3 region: CASSLAGLYNEQFF.

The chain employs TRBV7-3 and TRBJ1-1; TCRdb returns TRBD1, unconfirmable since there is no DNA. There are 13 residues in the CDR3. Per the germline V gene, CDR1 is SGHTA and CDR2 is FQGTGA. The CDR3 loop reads CASSFGQGLEAFF.

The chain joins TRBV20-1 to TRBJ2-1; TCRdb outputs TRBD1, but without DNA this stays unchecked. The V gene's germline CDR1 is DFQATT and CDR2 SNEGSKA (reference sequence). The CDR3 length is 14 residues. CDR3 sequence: CSADSSATYNEQFF.

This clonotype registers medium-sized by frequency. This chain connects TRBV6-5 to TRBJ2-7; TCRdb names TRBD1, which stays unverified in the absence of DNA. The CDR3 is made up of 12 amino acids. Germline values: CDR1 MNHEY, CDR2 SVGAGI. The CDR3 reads CASSTGGYEQYF.

The chain's CDR3 is CASSPGPRNNEQFF. The chain couples TRBV13 to TRBJ2-1; TCRdb reports TRBD2, a call that lacks DNA to check it against. CDR3 length equals 14 residues. Germline assignment: CDR1 PRHDT and CDR2 FYEKMQ (reference sequence).